What follows are 13 T cell receptor beta chains derived from one specimen sequenced in a study of T cell responses to AZD1222 COVID-19 vaccine. The method was immunoSEQ multiplex PCR; TCRdb's version includes in-frame clones alone and lacks a portion of them. Of 90,000 to 130,000 clones in the sample, 88% were seen once. This specimen was peripheral blood, taken on day 0 of AZD1222 vaccination. Receptor source: an adult in good health.

This clone appeared a single time. The rearrangement joins TRBV3-1 (or the pseudogene TRBV3-2) to TRBJ1-2; D is ambiguous. This CDR3 contains 13 residues. Germline V CDR1 and CDR2: LGHDT, YNNKEL (reference sequence). V was clipped by 5 bases and J by 8 bases, with 15 bases between them. The CDR3 loop is CASSSTARDGYTF. Written as DNA, the CDR3 is TGTGCCAGCAGCTCAACCGCCCGCGACGGCTACACCTTC.

The rearrangement links TRBV30 to TRBJ1-2; TRBD1 agrees at 10 bases. CDR3 size: 15 residues. The germline gives CDR1 GTSNPN, CDR2 SVGIG (reference sequence). V lost 2 bases, J lost 4 bases, and 7 bases stayed unmatched. CDR3 sequence: CAWSQGGTGAYGYTF. The DNA of the CDR3 is TGTGCCTGGAGTCAGGGGGGGACAGGGGCCTATGGCTACACCTTC. Looking up the rest from reference TRBV30 and TRBJ1-2 gives the full variable domain: SQTIHQWPATLVQPVGSPLSLECTVEGTSNPNLYWYRQAAGRGLQLLFYSVGIGQISSEVPQNLSASRPQDRQFILSSKKLLLSDSGFYLCAWSQGGTGAYGYTFGSGTRLTVV.

The CDR3 DNA follows: TGTGCCAGCCTGGGTTGGGGCACCGGGGAGCTGTTTTTT. This gives the protein CASLGWGTGELFF. The chain carries TRBV7-6 and TRBJ2-2; the D is unclear. Per germline, CDR1 SGHVS and CDR2 FNYEAQ. The CDR3 has 13 amino acids. Trimming took off 8 bases at V and 4 bases at J, with 11 bases between the two ends.

For the CDR3, the DNA is TGTGCCAGCAGCTTCGGGCCCCAGGGCTCTGGGGCCAACGTCCTGACTTTC. Translated: CASSFGPQGSGANVLTF. V is TRBV5-4 and J is TRBJ2-6; D perhaps matches TRBD1 (5 bases). The V end lost 2 bases, the J end lost 0 bases, and 12 bases lay between the germline ends. The length of the CDR3 is 17 residues. Germline V lookup: CDR1 SGHNT, CDR2 YYREEE (reference sequence).

The J gene is TRBJ1-1, the V gene TRBV30; 10 nucleotides line up with TRBD1. The CDR3 has 20 amino acids. Germline values: CDR1 GTSNPN, CDR2 SVGIG (reference sequence). The J segment lost 4 bases and the V segment lost 0 bases, leaving 20 bases of the junction unmatched. The CDR3 DNA follows: TGTGCCTGGAGTGTACGTGGTAACAGGACAGGGGGACCTGGAGGCACTGAAGCTTTCTTT. It translates to CAWSVRGNRTGGPGGTEAFF.

The chain uses TRBV5-4 and TRBJ1-2; unclear D gene. The CDR3 has 12 residues. Germline CDR1 and CDR2: SGHNT and YYREEE (reference sequence). The CDR3 reads CVFGVPNYGYTF. DNA for the CDR3: TGTGTTTTCGGTGTCCCTAACTATGGCTACACCTTC.

In this sample, this clone turned up a few times. The chain carries TRBV4-1 and TRBJ1-3; 9 bases line up with TRBD1. The CDR3 is 20 residues long. V was pared by 0 bases and J by 6 bases, with 18 bases of the junction left unmatched. The germline V gene has CDR1 MGHRA and CDR2 YSYEKL. CDR3 in DNA: TGCGCCAGCAGCCAAGATAGGAGGGACAGGGTAAAGAAAAAGAAAAACACCATATATTTT. This sequence encodes CASSQDRRDRVKKKKNTIYF.

Details on this clone: Germline and junction disagree at one end, which may indicate a read error. The rearrangement links TRBV27 to TRBJ1-1; a weak D match, TRBD1 (5 bases). The V gene's germline CDR1 is MNHEY and CDR2 SMNVEV (reference sequence). CDR3 size: 16 residues. DNA for the CDR3: TGTGCCAGCAGCTTATACGACAGATTAATGAACACTGAAGCTTTCTTT. It specifies CASSLYDRLMNTEAFF.

A note on this clone: Other DNA sequences from this sample encode an identical CDR3 as well. The CDR3 loop is CASSFGGGYTF. CDR3 DNA: TGTGCCAGCAGCTTCGGCGGAGGCTACACCTTC. The chain is built from TRBV7-9 and TRBJ1-2; D gene ambiguous. This CDR3 comprises 11 residues. The V gene's germline CDR1 is SEHNR and CDR2 FQNEAQ (reference sequence). Between the trimmed V and J ends, which lost 3 bases and 8 bases, there was a span of 7 bases.

The rearrangement uses TRBV5-4 and TRBJ2-7; D is possibly TRBD2 (5 bases). The CDR3 is 14 residues long. The V end was cut by 2 bases, the J end by 12 bases, with 21 bases between. Looked up from germline, CDR1 is SGHNT and CDR2 is YYREEE (reference sequence). This CDR3 reads CASSFGSTTTSPYF. CDR3 nucleotide sequence: TGTGCCAGCAGCTTTGGCAGTACGACTACGTCTCCGTACTTC.

The rearrangement joins TRBV7-9 to TRBJ1-2; D unclear. Looked up from germline, CDR1 is SEHNR and CDR2 is FQNEAQ (reference sequence). The CDR3 is made up of 13 amino acids. The V end lost 5 bases, the J end lost 8 bases, and 15 bases lay between the germline ends. The CDR3 DNA reads as TGTGCCAGCAGCGATTCCGGGCTCCGGGGCTACACCTTC. It is translated as CASSDSGLRGYTF.

The V and J genes are TRBV28 and TRBJ1-3; D remains unclear. V lost 5 bases and J 0 bases, leaving 11 bases between the germline ends. Looked up from germline, CDR1 is MDHEN and CDR2 is SYDVKM. The CDR3 covers 15 residues. This chain's CDR3 is CASSPSGSSGNTIYF. In DNA form, the CDR3 reads TGTGCCAGCAGTCCCTCGGGCAGCTCTGGAAACACCATATATTTT.

Written as DNA, the CDR3 is TGTGCCAGTAGTCTATTCGGGACGGTGAATCAGCCCCAGCATTTT. It specifies CASSLFGTVNQPQHF. J is TRBJ1-5 and V is TRBV19; tentatively, D is TRBD1 (5 bases). CDR1 LNHDA and CDR2 SQIVND come from the germline V gene (reference sequence). V lost 5 bases and J lost 4, with 15 bases in between. The CDR3 runs to 15 residues.